These 32 T cell receptor beta chains share one sample of origin, sequenced in a study of cytomegalovirus exposure and HLA in healthy donors (dated by TCRdb to 2017 to 2019). Library construction relied on the immunoSEQ multiplex PCR assay. A mixture of 60 forward primers for TCR Vbeta segments and 13 reverse primers for TCR Jbeta segments was used in the multiplex PCR. This is the immuneACCESS table as TCRdb keeps it, with only in-frame sequences that have V and J called. A part of the clones is gone; compared with another copy, unresolved V genes explain less than half, and the rest is unexplained. This sample is represented by 150,000 or so clones; approximately 81% of them were singletons. About 0.77% of the sample is held by the ten biggest clonotypes. The sample taken for sequencing was PBMCs. Receptor source: a woman between 18 and 29 years old in good health and CMV-seronegative.

The J gene is TRBJ1-5, the V gene TRBV2, with D tentatively TRBD1 (5 bases). Between the trimmed V and J ends, which lost 4 bases and 7 bases, there was a span of 14 bases. CDR3 length equals 14 residues. Per germline, CDR1 SNHLY and CDR2 FYNNEI. For the CDR3, the DNA is TGTGCCAGCAGTGCGGGGGGAGTAGAACAGCCCCAGCATTTT. Its protein is CASSAGGVEQPQHF.

The chain uses TRBV5-1 and TRBJ2-5; 7 positions agree with TRBD2. Judging by the DNA end, TRBJ2-7 fits better; the J call may be wrong. This CDR3 is built from 16 residues. The germline CDR1 and CDR2 sequences are SGHRS and YFSETQ. CDR3 sequence: CASSLAPAGRDYEQYF. In DNA form, the CDR3 reads TGCGCCAGCAGCTTGGCCCCCGCAGGGAGGGACTACGAGCAGTACTTC.

V gene TRBV7-2 combines with J gene TRBJ2-1; D is perhaps TRBD2 (6 bases). V was cut by 4 bases and J by 13 bases, with 20 bases left in between. Per the germline V gene, CDR1 is SGHTA and CDR2 is FQGNSA. The CDR3 is 14 residues long. The CDR3 bases are TGTGCCAGCAGCTCGAGTCGGGGGACTCCTAACCAGTTCTTC. Amino acid sequence: CASSSSRGTPNQFF.

The rearrangement joins TRBV28 to TRBJ1-1; TRBD1 might be the D (5 bases). V lost 5 bases, J lost 1 base, and 17 bases lay in between. From germline, CDR1 is MDHEN and CDR2 SYDVKM. CDR3 size: 16 residues. CDR3 nucleotides: TGTGCCAGCAGTCCTGATTATAGGGGTACGAACACTGAAGCTTTCTTT. Protein product: CASSPDYRGTNTEAFF.

This chain connects TRBV5-1 to TRBJ1-2; a weak D match, TRBD1 (5 bases). The CDR3 contains 16 residues. CDR1 and CDR2 from the germline V gene are SGHRS and YFSETQ. Trimming left V 1 base short and J 2 bases short, with 15 bases between. The CDR3 here is CASSLPGMAQNYGYTF. CDR3 in DNA: TGCGCCAGCAGCTTGCCAGGGATGGCCCAAAACTATGGCTACACCTTC.

The chain couples TRBV28 to TRBJ2-1; weak D call: TRBD1 (6 bases). The V end was cut by 5 bases, the J end by 4 bases, with 9 bases between. The germline CDR1 and CDR2 sequences are MDHEN and SYDVKM. The length of the CDR3 is 13 residues. CDR3 coding DNA: TGTGCCAGCAGTGGCGGACAGTACAATGAGCAGTTCTTC. It translates to CASSGGQYNEQFF.

The chain employs TRBV11-2 and TRBJ1-1; no reliable D call. Germline V gene data show CDR1 as SGHAT and CDR2 as FQNNGV. CDR3 length: 13 residues. Trimming removed 3 bases at V and 1 base at J, with 6 bases between. The CDR3 region has the DNA TGTGCCAGCAGCTTGGAGGGGAACACTGAAGCTTTCTTT. As protein: CASSLEGNTEAFF.

The chain carries TRBV6-5 and TRBJ1-6; D is perhaps TRBD1 (5 bases). CDR3 length equals 14 residues. Germline CDR1 MNHEY, CDR2 SVGAGI. Trimming pared 4 bases from V and 5 bases from J, leaving 9 bases between. Here the CDR3 reads CASSWTSHNSPLHF. The DNA of the CDR3 is TGTGCCAGCAGTTGGACATCGCATAATTCACCCCTCCACTTT.

This clone has only a few counts. The chain has TRBV5-1 and TRBJ1-1; TRBD1 matches 10 bases. Germline CDR1 is SGHRS and CDR2 is YFSETQ. With V trimmed by 4 bases and J by 4 bases, 7 bases remained unmatched. This CDR3 is 15 amino acids long. CDR3 loop: CASSSDRGRVTEAFF. CDR3 sequence (DNA): TGCGCCAGCAGCAGTGACAGGGGGCGGGTCACTGAAGCTTTCTTT.

The chain joins TRBV6-1 to TRBJ2-3, with 7 bases matching TRBD1. The CDR3 extends over 17 amino acids. Germline V gene data show CDR1 as MNHNS and CDR2 as SASEGT. The V and J ends lost 4 bases and 4 bases, in that order; junction bases with no gene match: 14. CDR3 bases: TGTGCCAGCAGTGCAGAGGGGGCGCTTTCGGTACCAGATACGCAGTATTTT. Translated: CASSAEGALSVPDTQYF.

This CDR3 reads CASSIEPGAGTQYF. CDR3 nucleotide sequence: TGTGCCAGTAGTATAGAACCTGGGGCAGGAACCCAGTACTTC. This chain uses TRBV19 with TRBJ2-5, with D maybe TRBD1 (5 bases). V was shortened by 0 bases and J by 8 bases, with 13 bases between the two germline ends. The CDR3 has 14 amino acids. CDR1 LNHDA and CDR2 SQIVND come from the germline V gene (reference sequence). Supplemented by reference TRBV19 and TRBJ2-5, the full variable domain reads DGGITQSPKYLFRKEGQNVTLSCEQNLNHDAMYWYRQDPGQGLRLIYYSQIVNDFQKGDIAEGYSVSREKKESFPLTVTSAQKNPTAFYLCASSIEPGAGTQYFGPGTRLLVL.

This clone appeared once. The chain employs TRBV10-3 and TRBJ1-2; D is unresolved. The CDR3 runs 14 residues. Germline loops: CDR1 ENHRY, CDR2 SYGVKD. V dropped 2 bases and J dropped 5 bases, with 12 bases sitting between them. In DNA form, the CDR3 reads TGTGCCATCAGTGAGCGGGTTCAAAGGTATGGCTACACCTTC. It is translated as CAISERVQRYGYTF.

The chain is built from TRBV11-2 and TRBJ2-1; 7 nucleotides align to TRBD2. The CDR3 runs to 14 residues. Germline V gives CDR1 SGHAT, CDR2 FQNNGV. The trim removed 5 bases at V and 9 bases at J, leaving 10 bases unmatched. CDR3 DNA: TGTGCCAGCAGCCGCGTCTCGGGAGGCAGTGAGCAGTTCTTC. Amino acid sequence: CASSRVSGGSEQFF.

The rearrangement uses TRBV5-1 and TRBJ2-3; D is possibly TRBD1 (6 bases). V lost 4 bases to trimming and J lost 4 bases, with 13 bases between them. This CDR3 comprises 14 residues. Germline V gene lookup returns CDR1 SGHRS and CDR2 YFSETQ. CDR3 nucleotide sequence: TGCGCCAGCAGCGTCAACAGGGCGGCAGATACGCAGTATTTT. Its translation: CASSVNRAADTQYF.

The rearrangement links TRBV6-5 to TRBJ2-7; possibly TRBD2 for D (6 bases). V gave up 6 bases and J gave up 2 bases, with 17 bases separating them. This CDR3 region has 15 residues. Germline V gene lookup returns CDR1 MNHEY and CDR2 SVGAGI. CDR3 sequence: CASSPGLTIPYEQYF. CDR3 DNA sequence: TGTGCCAGCAGCCCCGGACTAACTATTCCCTACGAGCAGTACTTC.

CDR3 DNA sequence: TGTGCCAGCAGCCCCAACAATCAGCCCCAGCATTTT. Protein: CASSPNNQPQHF. The chain joins TRBV27 to TRBJ1-5; D unclear. The CDR3 loop spans 12 amino acids. Per the germline V gene, CDR1 is MNHEY and CDR2 is SMNVEV (reference sequence). V dropped 6 bases and J dropped 3 bases, with 6 bases sitting between them.

V gene TRBV19 combines with J gene TRBJ2-1, with 9 bases fitting TRBD2. J lost 8 bases, V lost 4 bases, and 12 bases had no gene match. Per the germline V gene, CDR1 is LNHDA and CDR2 is SQIVND (reference sequence). The CDR3 has 16 residues. The CDR3 is CASSTPRLAGRDEQFF. As DNA, the CDR3 is TGTGCCAGTAGTACCCCCCGGCTAGCGGGAAGGGATGAGCAGTTCTTC.

In the case of this clone: A junction boundary mismatches the germline segment, possibly from a read error. This chain uses TRBV27 with TRBJ2-7, with 7 bases identical to TRBD2. Germline V CDR1 and CDR2: MNHEY, SMNVEV (reference sequence). The CDR3 length is 13 residues. The DNA of the CDR3 is TGTGCCAGCAGTCCCGCCGCCAGCGGGACTCGCAATTTC. Its protein is CASSPAASGTRNF.

The chain employs TRBV28 and TRBJ2-7; 7 nucleotides agree with TRBD1. This CDR3 has 14 residues. From germline, CDR1 is MDHEN and CDR2 SYDVKM. V lost 6 bases and J lost 6; bases outside the gene matches: 11. The CDR3: CASSLAQGSGEQYF. The DNA of the CDR3 is TGTGCCAGCAGCCTCGCACAGGGGTCCGGCGAGCAGTACTTC.

This clone appeared once. This chain links TRBV7-2 with TRBJ2-7; a weak D match, TRBD2 (6 bases). Trimming stripped 1 base from V and 2 bases from J, with 9 bases between. Germline values: CDR1 SGHTA, CDR2 FQGNSA. The CDR3 contains 14 residues. The CDR3 reads CASSLGGEPYEQYF. DNA for the CDR3: TGTGCCAGCAGCTTAGGGGGGGAACCCTACGAGCAGTACTTC.

This chain joins TRBV5-5 and TRBJ2-2; D perhaps matches TRBD2 (7 bases). The CDR3 spans 15 residues. The V and J ends lost 1 base and 6 bases respectively, with 13 bases between them. The germline CDR1 and CDR2 sequences are SGHKS and YYEKEE (reference sequence). The CDR3 loop is CASSLSGRGAGELFF. The DNA for the CDR3 is TGTGCCAGCAGCTTGAGTGGGAGGGGGGCCGGGGAGCTGTTTTTT.

This clone has just one count. This chain links TRBV29-1 with TRBJ1-4, with no clear D. The CDR3 length is 16 residues. V dropped 0 bases and J dropped 10 bases, with 21 bases sitting between them. In germline, CDR1 is SQVTM, CDR2 ANQGSEA. The CDR3 is CSVEDSEWRGSGKLFF. The DNA for the CDR3 is TGCAGCGTTGAAGATTCGGAGTGGCGGGGAAGTGGAAAACTGTTTTTT.

The chain recombines TRBV25-1 with TRBJ1-3; 10 bases map to TRBD1. There are 17 residues in the CDR3. V gave up 4 bases and J gave up 2 bases; unmatched junction bases: 8. Germline V lookup: CDR1 MGHDK, CDR2 SYGVNS. The CDR3 DNA reads TGTGCCAGCAGTGGGGCGTTGGGGACAGGGGCTGGAAACACCATATATTTT. It encodes CASSGALGTGAGNTIYF.

This clone came up once. This chain links TRBV28 with TRBJ1-5; no clear D. Germline CDR1 is MDHEN and CDR2 is SYDVKM. CDR3 length: 10 amino acids. Trimming pared 4 bases from V and 11 bases from J, leaving 6 bases between. CDR3 in DNA: TGTGCCAGCAGTTCCCTCTCCCAGCATTTT. This gives the protein CASSSLSQHF.

This clone was counted once. J is TRBJ2-1 and V is TRBV11-3, with D hard to call. Trimming cost V 5 bases and J 3 bases, with 8 bases left between them. Germline V gene sequence: CDR1 SGHNT, CDR2 YENEEA. The CDR3 length is 13 residues. The CDR3 is CASSRLDYNEQFF. The CDR3 DNA reads TGTGCCAGCAGCCGATTAGACTACAATGAGCAGTTCTTC.

The V gene is TRBV10-3, the J gene TRBJ1-1; no reliable D call. This CDR3 contains 15 residues. The V gene's germline CDR1 is ENHRY and CDR2 SYGVKD. V was trimmed by 3 bases and J by 4 bases, leaving 15 bases between them. CDR3 bases: TGTGCCATCAGTGATCCGGGAGGGTGGGTCACTGAAGCTTTCTTT. It translates to CAISDPGGWVTEAFF.

The rearrangement joins TRBV2 to TRBJ1-1; D is undetermined. V dropped 5 bases and J dropped 2 bases, with 9 bases sitting between them. The CDR3 is 13 amino acids. CDR1 is SNHLY, CDR2 FYNNEI, per germline. The CDR3 DNA reads as TGTGCCAGCAGTCGGACTGTAAACACTGAAGCTTTCTTT. Its translation: CASSRTVNTEAFF.

This clone has just one count. The rearrangement joins TRBV7-9 to TRBJ2-1; no reliable D call. The CDR3 spans 15 residues. Trimming pared 4 bases from V and 0 bases from J, leaving 10 bases between. In germline, CDR1 is SEHNR, CDR2 FQNEAQ (reference sequence). CDR3 DNA: TGTGCCAGCAGCTCGCGGCAAAGCTCCTACAATGAGCAGTTCTTC. Its translation is CASSSRQSSYNEQFF.

This chain links TRBV6-5 with TRBJ1-6; D uncertain. Trimming took 6 bases from V and 9 from J, leaving 9 bases between them. The germline CDR1 and CDR2 sequences are MNHEY and SVGAGI. CDR3 length: 12 residues. The CDR3 protein is CASRSTVSPLHF. The CDR3 DNA reads as TGTGCCAGCAGGTCAACAGTTTCACCCCTCCACTTT.

Comments on this clone: The junction departs from germline at one end; a sequencing error may be responsible. The rearrangement joins TRBV7-7 to TRBJ2-1, with 14 nucleotides matching TRBD2. Per germline, CDR1 SSHAT and CDR2 FNYEAQ (reference sequence). The CDR3 totals 16 residues. The CDR3 spells CASSWSWTSGRNEQFF. The CDR3 nucleotides read TGTGCTAGCAGTTGGAGCTGGACTAGCGGGAGGAATGAGCAGTTCTTC.

The CDR3 region is CASRPLGQGARGYTF. The CDR3 nucleotides are TGTGCCAGCAGACCCTTGGGACAGGGGGCTCGTGGCTACACCTTC. This chain joins TRBV28 and TRBJ1-2; TRBD1 aligns across 12 bases. Germline-derived CDR1 and CDR2 are MDHEN and SYDVKM. The J segment lost 7 bases and the V segment lost 6 bases, leaving 9 bases of the junction unmatched. This CDR3 comprises 15 residues.

V and J are TRBV7-8 and TRBJ2-7, with 7 bases lining up with TRBD1. The CDR3 has 15 amino acids. With 3 bases clipped from V and 2 bases from J, the junction kept 7 bases outside the gene matches. Germline V gene data show CDR1 as SGHVS and CDR2 as FQNEAQ. CDR3 nucleotides: TGTGCCAGCAGCTTCAGGACAGGAAGCCCCTACGAGCAGTACTTC. It yields the protein CASSFRTGSPYEQYF.